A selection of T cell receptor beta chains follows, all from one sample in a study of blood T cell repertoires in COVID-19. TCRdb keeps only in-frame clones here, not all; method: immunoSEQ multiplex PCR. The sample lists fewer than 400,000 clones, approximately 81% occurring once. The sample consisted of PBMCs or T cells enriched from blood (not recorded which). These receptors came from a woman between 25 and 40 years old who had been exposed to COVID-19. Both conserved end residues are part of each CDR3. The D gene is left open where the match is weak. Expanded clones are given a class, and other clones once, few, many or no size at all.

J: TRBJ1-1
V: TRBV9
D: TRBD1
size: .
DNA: TGTGCCAGCAGCGCGTCCCGGGACAGTGAGTCCTTGAACACTGAAGCTTTCTTT
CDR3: CASSASRDSESLNTEAFF

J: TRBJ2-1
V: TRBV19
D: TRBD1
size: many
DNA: TGTGCCAGTAGTCAAGAGGGAACCTCCGGGACAGGGAAATACAATGAGCAGTTCTTC
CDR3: CASSQEGTSGTGKYNEQFF

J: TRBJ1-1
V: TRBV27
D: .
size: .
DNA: TGTGCCAGCAGTTTGAACAGGGTGGGTGGCACTGAAGCTTTCTTT
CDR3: CASSLNRVGGTEAFF

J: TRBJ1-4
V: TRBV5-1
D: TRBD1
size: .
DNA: TGCGCCAGCAGCAAGGGGGGACAGAGTTATAATGAAAAACTGTTTTTT
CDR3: CASSKGGQSYNEKLFF

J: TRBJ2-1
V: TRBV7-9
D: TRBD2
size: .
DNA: TGTGCCAGCAGCTTAGTTAGCGGGAGAGACTACAATGAGCAGTTCTTC
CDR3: CASSLVSGRDYNEQFF

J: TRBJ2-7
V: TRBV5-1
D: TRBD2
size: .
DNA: TGCGCCAGCAGCATCCTAGCGGGAGTCGACGAGCAGTACTTC
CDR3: CASSILAGVDEQYF

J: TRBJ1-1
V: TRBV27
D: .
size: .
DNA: TGTGCCAGCAGTCCGGCGGGACTGAACATGAACACTGAAGCTTTCTTT
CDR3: CASSPAGLNMNTEAFF

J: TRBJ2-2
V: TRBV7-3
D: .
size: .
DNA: TGTGCCAGCAGCTACAACCCTAACACCGGGGAGCTGTTTTTT
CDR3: CASSYNPNTGELFF

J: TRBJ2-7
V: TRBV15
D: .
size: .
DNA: TGTGCCACCCGCAATAAGTTGAGCCCCTACGAGCAGTACTTC
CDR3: CATRNKLSPYEQYF

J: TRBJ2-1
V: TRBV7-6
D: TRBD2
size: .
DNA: TGTGCCAGCAGCTTAGGACTAGCGGGCGGACCTTACAATGAGCAGTTCTTC
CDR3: CASSLGLAGGPYNEQFF

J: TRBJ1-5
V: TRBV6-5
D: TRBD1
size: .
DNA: TGTGCCAGCAGTAGAGGGGGCGATGGCAATCAGCCCCAGCATTTT
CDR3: CASSRGGDGNQPQHF

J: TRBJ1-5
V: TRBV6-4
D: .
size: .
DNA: TGTGCCAGCAGTGACGGGGTCAGGGGACCCCTGGAGCCCCAGCATTTT
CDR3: CASSDGVRGPLEPQHF

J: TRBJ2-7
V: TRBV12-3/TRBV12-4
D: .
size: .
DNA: TGTGCCAGCCTCCCGAGGTCCTACGAGCAGTACTTC
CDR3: CASLPRSYEQYF

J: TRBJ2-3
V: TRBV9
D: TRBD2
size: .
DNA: TGTGCCAGCGGGTTTAGCGGGAGCTTAACAGATACGCAGTATTTT
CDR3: CASGFSGSLTDTQYF

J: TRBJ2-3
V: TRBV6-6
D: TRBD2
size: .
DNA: TGTGCCAGCAGTCCCTCAAACCGACTAGCGGGGACAGATACGCAGTATTTT
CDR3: CASSPSNRLAGTDTQYF

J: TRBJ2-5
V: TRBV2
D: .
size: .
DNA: TGTGCCGGTTCAGGGAGCGGGGAGACCCAGTACTTC
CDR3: CAGSGSGETQYF

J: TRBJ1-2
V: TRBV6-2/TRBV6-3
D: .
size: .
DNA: TGTGCCAGCAGTAACACGGCGGGTTATGGCTACACCTTC
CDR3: CASSNTAGYGYTF

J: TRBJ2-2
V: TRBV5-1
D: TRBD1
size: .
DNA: TGCGCCAGCAGCCCATGGACAGGGGGCGCGTCCGGGGAGCTGTTTTTT
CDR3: CASSPWTGGASGELFF

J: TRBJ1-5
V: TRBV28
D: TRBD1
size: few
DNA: TGTGCCAGCAGTTTAAGCAGGGGGTTTCCTCAGCCCCAGCATTTT
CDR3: CASSLSRGFPQPQHF

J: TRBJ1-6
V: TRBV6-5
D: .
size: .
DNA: TGTGCCACCATAGGTCGGACAGTCCTGTTTACAACCCTCCACTTT
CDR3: CATIGRTVLFTTLHF

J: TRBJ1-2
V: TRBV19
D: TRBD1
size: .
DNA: TGTGCCAGTAGTGCCGACAGGGGGGACTATGGCTACACCTTC
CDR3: CASSADRGDYGYTF

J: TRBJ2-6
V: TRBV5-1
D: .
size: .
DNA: TGCGCCAGCAGCCTAGATTCAGGGGCCAACGTCCTGACTTTC
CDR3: CASSLDSGANVLTF

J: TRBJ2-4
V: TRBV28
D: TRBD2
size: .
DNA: TGTGCCAGCAGTTTTTCCCAAGCGGGGGTGTTCAAAAACATTCAGTACTTC
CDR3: CASSFSQAGVFKNIQYF

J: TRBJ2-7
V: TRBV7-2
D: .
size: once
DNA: TGTGCCAGCAGCTATGCAGTGGGGGGCTACGAGCAGTACTTC
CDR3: CASSYAVGGYEQYF

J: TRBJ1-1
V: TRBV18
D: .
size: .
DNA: TGTGCCAGCACCCTCAAACCGCGACAGAACACTGAAGCTTTCTTT
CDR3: CASTLKPRQNTEAFF

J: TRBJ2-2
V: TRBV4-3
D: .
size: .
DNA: TGCGCCAGCAGCCAAGAAAGCGGACCCGGGGAGCTGTTTTTT
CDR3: CASSQESGPGELFF

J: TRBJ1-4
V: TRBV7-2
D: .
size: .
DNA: TGTGCCAGCAGCTTAGAAGATCAAGCTCCCGGAAAACTGTTTTTT
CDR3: CASSLEDQAPGKLFF

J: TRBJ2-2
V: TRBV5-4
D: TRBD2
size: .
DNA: TGTGCCAGCAGCCAACTAGCGGGGGGGCTAGTCACCGGGGAGCTGTTTTTT
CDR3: CASSQLAGGLVTGELFF

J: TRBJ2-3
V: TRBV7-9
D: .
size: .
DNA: TGTGCCAGCAGCTTAAACATTCCCACAGATACGCAGTATTTT
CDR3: CASSLNIPTDTQYF

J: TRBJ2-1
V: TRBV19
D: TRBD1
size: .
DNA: TGTGCCACTTTCCCCGGGACAGGGTTCAGAGATTTCTCCTACAATGAGCAGTTCTTC
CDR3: CATFPGTGFRDFSYNEQFF

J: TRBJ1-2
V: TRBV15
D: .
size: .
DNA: TGTGCCACCAGCAAACGGACAGTGGACTATGGCTACACCTTC
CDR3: CATSKRTVDYGYTF

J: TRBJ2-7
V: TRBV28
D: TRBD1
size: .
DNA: TGTGCCAGCAGTTCGTACAGGGGGCTAGTATACGAGCAGTACTTC
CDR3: CASSSYRGLVYEQYF

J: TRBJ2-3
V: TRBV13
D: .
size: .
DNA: TGTGCCAGCAGCTTAGGAGGGGGCGGGATCTTGGGAGATACGCAGTATTTT
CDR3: CASSLGGGGILGDTQYF

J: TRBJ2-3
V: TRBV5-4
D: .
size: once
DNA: TGTGCCAGCAGCTTGGCTCCCACAGATACGCAGTATTTT
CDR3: CASSLAPTDTQYF

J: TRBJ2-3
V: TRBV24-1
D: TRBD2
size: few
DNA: TGTGCCACCAGTAACGGCGGGAGGCAAGATACGCAGTATTTT
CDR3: CATSNGGRQDTQYF

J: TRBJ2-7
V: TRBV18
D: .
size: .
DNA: TGTGCCAGCTCACCCCGGACGGAGGAGGCCGAGCAGTACTTC
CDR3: CASSPRTEEAEQYF

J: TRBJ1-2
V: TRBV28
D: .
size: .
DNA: TGTGCCAGCACCCCACCGGGGTATGGCTACACCTTC
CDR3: CASTPPGYGYTF

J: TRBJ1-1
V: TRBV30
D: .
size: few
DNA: TGTGCCTGGAATAGAATGACTGAAGCTTTCTTT
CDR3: CAWNRMTEAFF

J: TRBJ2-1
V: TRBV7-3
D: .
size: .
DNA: TGTGCCAGCAGTCCTACAGGGCTCGGGTGGGATGAGCAGTTCTTC
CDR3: CASSPTGLGWDEQFF

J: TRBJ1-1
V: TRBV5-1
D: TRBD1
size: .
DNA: TGCGCCAGCAGCTCGGGGACAGGGGGCTTGTACACTGAAGCTTTCTTT
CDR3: CASSSGTGGLYTEAFF

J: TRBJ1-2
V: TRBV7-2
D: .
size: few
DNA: TGTGCCAGCAGCTCCTTCCGGGACACCTATGGCTACACCTTC
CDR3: CASSSFRDTYGYTF

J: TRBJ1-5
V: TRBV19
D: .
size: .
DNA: TGTGCCAGTAGTAACCGACAGTATAGTAACAATCAGCCCCAGCATTTT
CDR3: CASSNRQYSNNQPQHF

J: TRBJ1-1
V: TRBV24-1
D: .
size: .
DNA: TGTGCCACCAGCCCTCCCTTCGGGGGGGAGGCTTTCTTT
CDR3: CATSPPFGGEAFF

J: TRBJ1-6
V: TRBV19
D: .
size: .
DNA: TGTGCCAGTAGTATAGAAAAATGGAGCTCCTATAATTCACCCCTCCACTTT
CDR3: CASSIEKWSSYNSPLHF

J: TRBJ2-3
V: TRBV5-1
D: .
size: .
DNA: TGCGCCAGCAGCTTGGAATTCGTTGATACGCAGTATTTT
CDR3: CASSLEFVDTQYF

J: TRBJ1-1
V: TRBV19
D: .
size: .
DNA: TGTGCCAGTAGTATAACAGGGATCGTGAACACTGAAGCTTTCTTT
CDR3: CASSITGIVNTEAFF

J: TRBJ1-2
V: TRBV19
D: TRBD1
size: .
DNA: TGTGCCACCTATAACGACAGGGAGAACTATGGCTACACCTTC
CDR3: CATYNDRENYGYTF

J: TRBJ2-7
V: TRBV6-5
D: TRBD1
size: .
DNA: TGTGCCAGCAGTCCAGGGACAGGCCCCGAGCAGTACTTC
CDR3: CASSPGTGPEQYF

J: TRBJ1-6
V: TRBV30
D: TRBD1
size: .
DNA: TGTGCCTGGACCCAGGGGGACGCTGGTTCACCCCTCCACTTT
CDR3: CAWTQGDAGSPLHF

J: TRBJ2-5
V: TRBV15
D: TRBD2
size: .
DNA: TGTGCCACCAGCAGAGGAACAGCGGGACGGGAAGAGACCCAGTACTTC
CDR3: CATSRGTAGREETQYF

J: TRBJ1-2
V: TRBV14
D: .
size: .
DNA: TGTGCCAGCAGCCCAAATAACTATGGCTACACCTTC
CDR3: CASSPNNYGYTF